Listed here is a single T cell receptor beta chain. cDNA prepared by RNA extraction and subsequent reverse transcription served as the template for sequencing. Using immunoSEQ multiplex PCR, the repertoire was profiled, and TCRdb retains in-frame clones only, with some absent. The top ten hold 13% of the sample, which has approximately 150,000 clones, approximately 90% seen once. As to treatment: oral pan-JAK inhibitor, 5-10 mg twice daily. This sample is part of a study of CD8+ T cells in alopecia areata. V was clipped by 4 bases and J by 7 bases, with 16 bases between them. Germline CDR1 is MGHRA and CDR2 is YSYEKL. CDR3 size: 14 residues.

This TCR was recovered from a human donor with alopecia areata. The chain couples TRBV4-1 to TRBJ1-1; no reliable D call. The sample here was CD8+ T cells sorted from blood, taken at week 4, from a patient treated with tofacitinib. The CDR3 bases are TGCGCCAGCAGCCGATTGGACGGGCCGCGTGAAGCTTTCTTT. The encoded protein is CASSRLDGPREAFF.